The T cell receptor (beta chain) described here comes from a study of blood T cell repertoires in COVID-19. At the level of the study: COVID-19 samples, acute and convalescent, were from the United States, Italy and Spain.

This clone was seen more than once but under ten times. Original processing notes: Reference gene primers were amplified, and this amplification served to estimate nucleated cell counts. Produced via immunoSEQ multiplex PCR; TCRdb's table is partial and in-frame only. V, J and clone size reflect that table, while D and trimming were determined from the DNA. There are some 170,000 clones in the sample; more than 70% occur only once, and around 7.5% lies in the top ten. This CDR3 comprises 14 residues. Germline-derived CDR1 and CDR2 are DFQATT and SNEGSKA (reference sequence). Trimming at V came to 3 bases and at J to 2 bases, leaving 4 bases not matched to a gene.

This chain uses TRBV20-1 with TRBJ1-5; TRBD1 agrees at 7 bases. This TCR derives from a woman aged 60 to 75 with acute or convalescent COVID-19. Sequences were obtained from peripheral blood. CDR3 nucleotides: TGCAGTGCTAGTTGGCAGGGGGGCAATCAGCCCCAGCATTTT. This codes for CSASWQGGNQPQHF.